These 15 T cell receptor beta chains originate from one sample sequenced in a study of shared clonotypes between healthy human individuals. Clones were read by immunoSEQ multiplex PCR, and TCRdb kept only the in-frame ones, dropping some. Among hundreds of thousands of clones listed, approximately 79% were seen once. Sample: memory CD4+ T cells sorted from blood. Subset of the sample: CD45RA-negative fraction. The receptors stem from a woman in her twenties or thirties in good health.

This clone was seen more than once but under ten times. This rearrangement joins TRBV5-1 to TRBJ2-7; no clear D. This CDR3 has 13 residues. Germline values: CDR1 SGHRS, CDR2 YFSETQ. The V end lost 3 bases, the J end lost 6 bases, and 13 bases lay between the germline ends. DNA for the CDR3: TGCGCCAGCAGCTCCGGATCGTACAGCGAGCAGTACTTC. Amino acid sequence: CASSSGSYSEQYF.

This clone was seen a handful of times. The chain joins TRBV6-1 to TRBJ2-7; 7 bases align to TRBD1. The CDR3 has 14 amino acids. The germline V gene has CDR1 MNHNS and CDR2 SASEGT. V shed 5 bases and J 3 bases; nucleotides not matched to a gene: 7. For the CDR3, the DNA is TGTGCCAGCAGTCAAACAGGGGTCCACTACGAGCAGTACTTC. Translating gives CASSQTGVHYEQYF.

The chain couples TRBV10-1 to TRBJ2-7, with 10 bases fitting TRBD2. The CDR3 totals 16 residues. CDR1 and CDR2 (germline): WNHNN, SYGVQD (reference sequence). With 0 bases clipped from V and 6 bases from J, the junction kept 8 bases outside the gene matches. CDR3 sequence reads: CASSESAGGVTGEQYF. As DNA, the CDR3 is TGCGCCAGCAGTGAGTCAGCGGGAGGGGTAACAGGCGAGCAGTACTTC.

This chain joins TRBV5-1 and TRBJ2-5; 11 nucleotides agree with TRBD2. V lost 3 bases and J lost 5; bases outside the gene matches: 9. This CDR3 is 16 amino acids long. Germline V lookup: CDR1 SGHRS, CDR2 YFSETQ. The CDR3 nucleotides are TGCGCCAGCAGCTCCTTAGCGGGAGGGCCTGAGGAGACCCAGTACTTC. Translated, it gives CASSSLAGGPEETQYF. Together with reference TRBV5-1 and TRBJ2-5, the CDR3 gives the full variable domain: KAGVTQTPRYLIKTRGQQVTLSCSPISGHRSVSWYQQTPGQGLQFLFEYFSETQRNKGNFPGRFSGRQFSNSRSEMNVSTLELGDSALYLCASSSLAGGPEETQYFGPGTRLLVL.

V gene TRBV5-8 combines with J gene TRBJ1-5; possible D gene TRBD1, 6 bases. The CDR3 is made up of 15 amino acids. Per the germline V gene, CDR1 is SGHTS and CDR2 is YDEGEE. The V end lost 0 bases, the J end lost 2 bases, and 9 bases lay between the germline ends. This CDR3 reads CASSLGAGGNQPQHF. CDR3 coding DNA: TGTGCCAGCAGCTTGGGGGCAGGGGGCAATCAGCCCCAGCATTTT.

This clone was counted a single time. The J gene is TRBJ1-5, the V gene TRBV2, with D unresolved. Germline V lookup: CDR1 SNHLY, CDR2 FYNNEI. The CDR3 runs to 16 residues. Trimming pared 6 bases from V and 2 bases from J, leaving 17 bases between. Written as DNA, the CDR3 is TGTGCCAGCAGCCCCATTTCAAACCTGGGCAATCAGCCCCAGCATTTT. It translates to CASSPISNLGNQPQHF.

This clone was observed a handful of times. J is TRBJ2-5 and V is TRBV2; 7 nucleotides align to TRBD2. CDR1 is SNHLY, CDR2 FYNNEI, per germline. The CDR3 loop spans 15 amino acids. V dropped 2 bases and J dropped 5; count of bases not matched to a gene: 8. The CDR3 DNA sequence: TGTGCCAGCAGTGAACGGGGGGAGCTAGCGGAGACCCAGTACTTC. It codes for CASSERGELAETQYF. Full variable domain (outside the CDR3, taken from reference TRBV2 and TRBJ2-5): EPEVTQTPSHQVTQMGQEVILRCVPISNHLYFYWYRQILGQKVEFLVSFYNNEISEKSEIFDDQFSVERPDGSNFTLKIRSTKLEDSAMYFCASSERGELAETQYFGPGTRLLVL.

The chain recombines TRBV6-4 with TRBJ1-2, with TRBD1 matching over 11 bases. The V gene end was trimmed by 4 bases and the J gene end by 7 bases; junction bases not matched to a gene: 2. Per germline, CDR1 MRHNA and CDR2 SNTAGT. This CDR3 contains 13 residues. The CDR3 loop is CASSGTGGSGYTF. Written as DNA, the CDR3 is TGTGCCAGCAGTGGGACAGGGGGCAGTGGCTACACCTTC.

This sequence joins TRBV25-1 and TRBJ1-1; D perhaps matches TRBD1 (5 bases). V lost 3 bases to trimming and J lost 1 base, with 12 bases between them. Germline CDR1 MGHDK, CDR2 SYGVNS. This CDR3 region has 15 residues. Here the CDR3 DNA reads TGTGCCAGCAGTGATCAGGGTCGTGGGAACACTGAAGCTTTCTTT. Translation gives CASSDQGRGNTEAFF. The variable domain in full, completed from reference TRBV25-1 and TRBJ1-1, reads EADIYQTPRYLVIGTGKKITLECSQTMGHDKMYWYQQDPGMELHLIHYSYGVNSTEKGDLSSESTVSRIRTEHFPLTLESARPSHTSQYLCASSDQGRGNTEAFFGQGTRLTVV.

J is TRBJ2-7 and V is TRBV2; 8 nucleotides align to TRBD2. Trimming took 1 base from V and 5 from J; bases not matched to a gene: 7. The CDR3 consists of 15 residues. In germline, CDR1 is SNHLY, CDR2 FYNNEI. CDR3 in DNA: TGTGCCAGCAGTGAAGGGGGCGGGAGGCTCGACGAGCAGTACTTC. This gives the protein CASSEGGGRLDEQYF.

V usage is TRBV14 and J usage is TRBJ1-3; TRBD1 aligns across 8 bases. CDR1 and CDR2 from the germline V gene are SGHDN and FVKESK. The CDR3 has 18 amino acids. Trimming cost V 1 base and J 0 bases; bases outside gene matches: 8. In nucleotides, the CDR3 is TGTGCCAGCAGCCAAGGAGGCAGGGGGCTTTACTCTGGAAACACCATATATTTT. Protein: CASSQGGRGLYSGNTIYF.

The gene calls are TRBV28 and TRBJ1-3; no firm D call. Looked up from germline, CDR1 is MDHEN and CDR2 is SYDVKM. V was shortened by 3 bases and J by 4 bases, with 13 bases between the two germline ends. The CDR3 has 15 residues. CDR3 in amino acids: CASSFRVAGGNTIYF. The CDR3 bases are TGTGCCAGCAGTTTTCGGGTGGCAGGCGGAAACACCATATATTTT.

This chain connects TRBV15 to TRBJ2-5; D tentatively reads TRBD1 or TRBD2 (7 bases each). The CDR3 extends over 15 amino acids. Looked up from germline, CDR1 is LNHNV and CDR2 is YYDKDF (reference sequence). Trimming shortened V by 7 bases and J by 4 bases, and 19 bases separated the two germline ends. DNA for the CDR3: TGTGCCACCAACGAACGACAGGGAGGGGGAGAGACCCAGTACTTC. Protein: CATNERQGGGETQYF.

This chain uses TRBV7-6 with TRBJ1-4, with D maybe TRBD1 (5 bases). CDR3 length: 14 residues. Germline values: CDR1 SGHVS, CDR2 FNYEAQ. V lost 5 bases and J 10 bases, leaving 17 bases between the germline ends. The CDR3 is CASSQRGLEGKLFF. The CDR3 DNA reads TGTGCCAGCAGCCAGAGGGGTCTTGAGGGAAAACTGTTTTTT.

V is TRBV5-1 and J is TRBJ1-3; D may be TRBD1 (6 bases). CDR1 is SGHRS and CDR2 is YFSETQ in the germline V gene. With 0 bases removed from V and 4 bases from J, the gap between germline ends came to 11 bases. CDR3 size: 15 residues. The CDR3 coding sequence is TGCGCCAGCAGCTTGGTACAGGGCTCAGGAAACACCATATATTTT. As protein: CASSLVQGSGNTIYF.